What follows describes a single TCR beta chain. Its antigen is unidentified. These data originate in a study of cytomegalovirus exposure and HLA in healthy donors. A multiplex PCR was run with 60 Vbeta primers and 13 Jbeta primers. In the authors' methods: In a later analysis, the count reached about 80 million unique TCR beta chains, with 9 million to 11 million shared. The table came from immunoSEQ multiplex PCR; TCRdb's copy has only in-frame clones and leaves some out. V and J calls and clone size are given by that table; D and trimming were obtained from the DNA. The repertoire includes 130,000 to 150,000 clones, approximately 68% of them detected once, and 2% to 2.5% sits in the top ten. Study-level results: Analysis performed later showed TCR beta chains linked to HLA being more clonally expanded than equally common others. What a later analysis showed was that several of the most significant clusters appeared linked to common viral pathogens.

Trimming took 2 bases from V and 1 from J; bases not matched to a gene: 4. CDR3 length: 17 amino acids. Per germline, CDR1 SGDLS and CDR2 YYNGEE. The specimen sequenced was PBMCs. The gene calls are TRBV9 and TRBJ2-2; 11 bases match TRBD2. The receptor's source is a man aged 35 to 55 in good health and CMV-seronegative. The CDR3 is CASSVLAGGLNTGELFF. The DNA for the CDR3 is TGTGCCAGCAGCGTTCTAGCGGGGGGCTTGAACACCGGGGAGCTGTTTTTT.